This TCR beta chain was sequenced in a study of blood T cell repertoires in COVID-19. Study as a whole: Collection of acute and convalescent COVID-19 samples took place in the United States, Italy and Spain. T cells, B-cell-depleted T cells, or PBMCs provided the cDNA or gDNA that served as material.

Repertoires were generated with immunoSEQ multiplex PCR, while TCRdb's copy carries only in-frame clones and drops some. Here the sample spans around 250,000 clones, approximately 85% being singletons. Trimming shortened V by 3 bases and J by 3 bases, and 11 bases separated the two germline ends. The CDR3 loop spans 15 amino acids. CDR1 is MNHEY, CDR2 SVGAGI, per germline. Specimen: peripheral blood. The source of this sequence is a human donor in a cohort sampled during active COVID-19. The chain is built from TRBV6-5 and TRBJ1-4; D gene unclear. The CDR3 region is CASSYSEQPNEKLFF. The CDR3 nucleotides read TGTGCCAGCAGTTATTCCGAACAGCCTAATGAAAAACTGTTTTTT.